These T cell receptor beta chains were read from a single sample in a study of Ad26.COV2.S vaccination and SARS-CoV-2 variants. Profiling relied on immunoSEQ multiplex PCR, and the TCRdb table lists in-frame clones only, not all of them. The data contain roughly 320,000 clones, just under 85% of them singletons. Sequencing used peripheral blood, obtained in a trial of Ad26.COV2.S vaccine versus placebo. These receptors were collected from a person aged 18-60 years who received the Ad26.COV2.S COVID-19 vaccine or a placebo. Both conserved end residues are part of each CDR3. The order of the fields is clone size, J gene, V gene, D gene, CDR3 DNA, CDR3 protein. A D gene is named only where the DNA matches it firmly. The size of a clone is reported for some rows only, either as once, few or many, or as a class for expanded clones.

size: NA; J: TRBJ1-6; V: TRBV5-1; D: NA; DNA: TGCGCCAGCAGCCCCCAGGGTGGCGTGTCACCCCTCCACTTT; CDR3: CASSPQGGVSPLHF
size: few; J: TRBJ1-2; V: TRBV28; D: TRBD1; DNA: TGTGCCAGCAGTCAGGTACAGGGGCCCTATGGCTACACCTTC; CDR3: CASSQVQGPYGYTF
size: once; J: TRBJ1-1; V: TRBV15; D: NA; DNA: TGTGCCACCAGCAGAGGGGATTCAGGAGGTGCTTTCTTT; CDR3: CATSRGDSGGAFF
size: NA; J: TRBJ1-1; V: TRBV6-6; D: NA; DNA: TGTGCCAGCAGAACCTATGCAGGGAAGGACACTGAAGCTTTCTTT; CDR3: CASRTYAGKDTEAFF
size: NA; J: TRBJ1-1; V: TRBV11-3; D: NA; DNA: TGTGCCAGCAGCTTACAACCAAACACTGAAGCTTTCTTT; CDR3: CASSLQPNTEAFF
size: NA; J: TRBJ1-1; V: TRBV7-9; D: NA; DNA: TGTGCCAGCAGCTTAGTTGGAGAAGGTGAAGCTTTCTTT; CDR3: CASSLVGEGEAFF
size: once; J: TRBJ2-5; V: TRBV4-1; D: TRBD2; DNA: TGCGCCAGCAGCCATCCTGGGGCGGCTAGCGGGTACCAAGAGACCCAGTACTTC; CDR3: CASSHPGAASGYQETQYF
size: NA; J: TRBJ1-2; V: TRBV25-1; D: TRBD1; DNA: TGTGCCAGCAGTGAGCCACGACAGGGGGCTGGCTACACCTTC; CDR3: CASSEPRQGAGYTF
size: NA; J: TRBJ1-2; V: TRBV6-6; D: NA; DNA: TGTGCCAGCAGCCAAGCCTCCGGCTATGGCTACACCTTC; CDR3: CASSQASGYGYTF
size: NA; J: TRBJ1-2; V: TRBV6-5; D: NA; DNA: TGTGCCAGCAGGACCGGGACAAGACTGGGGTATGGCTACACCTTC; CDR3: CASRTGTRLGYGYTF
size: NA; J: TRBJ1-6; V: TRBV3-1/TRBV3-2; D: NA; DNA: TGTGCCAGCAGCCAAGAAGAGGGTCCCTCGACACCCCTCCACTTT; CDR3: CASSQEEGPSTPLHF